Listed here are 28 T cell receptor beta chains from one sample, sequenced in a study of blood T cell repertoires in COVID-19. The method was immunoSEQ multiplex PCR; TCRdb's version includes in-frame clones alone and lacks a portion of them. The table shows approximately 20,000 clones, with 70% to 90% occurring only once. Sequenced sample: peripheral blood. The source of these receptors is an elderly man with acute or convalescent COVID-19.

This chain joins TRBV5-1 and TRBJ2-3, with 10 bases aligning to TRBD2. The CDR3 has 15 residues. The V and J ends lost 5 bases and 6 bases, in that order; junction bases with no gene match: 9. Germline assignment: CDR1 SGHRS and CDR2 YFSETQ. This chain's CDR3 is CASSSSGGARDTQYF. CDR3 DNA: TGCGCCAGCAGTTCGAGCGGGGGGGCCAGGGATACGCAGTATTTT.

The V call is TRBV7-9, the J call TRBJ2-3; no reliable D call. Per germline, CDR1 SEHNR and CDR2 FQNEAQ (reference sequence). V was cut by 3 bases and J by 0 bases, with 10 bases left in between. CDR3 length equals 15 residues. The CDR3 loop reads CASSFGGSSTDTQYF. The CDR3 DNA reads TGTGCCAGCAGCTTTGGCGGCTCAAGCACAGATACGCAGTATTTT. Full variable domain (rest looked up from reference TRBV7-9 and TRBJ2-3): DTGVSQNPRHKITKRGQNVTFRCDPISEHNRLYWYRQTLGQGPEFLTYFQNEAQLEKSRLLSDRFSAERPKGSFSTLEIQRTEQGDSAMYLCASSFGGSSTDTQYFGPGTRLTVL.

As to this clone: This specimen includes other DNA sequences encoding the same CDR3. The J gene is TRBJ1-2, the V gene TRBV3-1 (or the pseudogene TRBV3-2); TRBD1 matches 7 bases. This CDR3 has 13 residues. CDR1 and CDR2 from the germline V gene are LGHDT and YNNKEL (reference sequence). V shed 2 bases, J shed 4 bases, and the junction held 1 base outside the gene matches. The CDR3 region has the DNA TGTGCCAGCAGCCAACCAGGGGGCTATGGCTACACCTTC. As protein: CASSQPGGYGYTF.

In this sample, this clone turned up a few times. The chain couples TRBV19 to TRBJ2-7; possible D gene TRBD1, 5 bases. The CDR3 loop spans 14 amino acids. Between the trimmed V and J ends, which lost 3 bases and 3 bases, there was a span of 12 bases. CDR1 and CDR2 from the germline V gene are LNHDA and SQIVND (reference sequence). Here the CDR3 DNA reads TGTGCCAGTAGTATCACAGGTGGGATCTACGAGCAGTACTTC. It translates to CASSITGGIYEQYF.

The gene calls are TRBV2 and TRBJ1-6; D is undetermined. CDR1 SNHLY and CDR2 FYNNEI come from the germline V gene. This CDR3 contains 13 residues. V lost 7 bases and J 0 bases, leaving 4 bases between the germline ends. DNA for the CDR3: TGTGCCAGCATGAGCTCCTATAATTCACCCCTCCACTTT. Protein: CASMSSYNSPLHF.

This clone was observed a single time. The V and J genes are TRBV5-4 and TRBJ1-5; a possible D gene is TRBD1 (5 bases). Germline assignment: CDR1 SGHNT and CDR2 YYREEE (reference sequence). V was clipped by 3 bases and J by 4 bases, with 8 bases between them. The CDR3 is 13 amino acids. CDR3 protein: CASSSAGNQPQHF. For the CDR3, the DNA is TGTGCCAGCAGCTCAGCAGGGAATCAGCCCCAGCATTTT.

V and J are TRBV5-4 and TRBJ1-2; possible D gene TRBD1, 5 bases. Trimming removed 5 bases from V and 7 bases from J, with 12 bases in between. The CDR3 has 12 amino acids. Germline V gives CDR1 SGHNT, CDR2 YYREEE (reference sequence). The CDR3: CASRVPTAGYTF. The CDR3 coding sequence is TGTGCCAGCAGGGTACCGACAGCTGGCTACACCTTC.

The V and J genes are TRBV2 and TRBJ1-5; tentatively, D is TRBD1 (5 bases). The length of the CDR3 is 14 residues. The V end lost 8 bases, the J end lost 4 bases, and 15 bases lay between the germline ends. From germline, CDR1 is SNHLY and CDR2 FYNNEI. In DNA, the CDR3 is TGTGCCAGCGGGATTCGCAGGGAAAATCAGCCCCAGCATTTT. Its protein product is CASGIRRENQPQHF. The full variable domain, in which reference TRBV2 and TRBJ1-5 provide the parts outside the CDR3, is EPEVTQTPSHQVTQMGQEVILRCVPISNHLYFYWYRQILGQKVEFLVSFYNNEISEKSEIFDDQFSVERPDGSNFTLKIRSTKLEDSAMYFCASGIRRENQPQHFGDGTRLSIL.

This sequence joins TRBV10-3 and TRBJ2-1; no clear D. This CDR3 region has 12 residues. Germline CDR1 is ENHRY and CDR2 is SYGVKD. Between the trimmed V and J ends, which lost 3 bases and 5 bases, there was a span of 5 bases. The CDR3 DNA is TGTGCCATCAGTGAACTTAACAATGAGCAGTTCTTC. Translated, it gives CAISELNNEQFF.

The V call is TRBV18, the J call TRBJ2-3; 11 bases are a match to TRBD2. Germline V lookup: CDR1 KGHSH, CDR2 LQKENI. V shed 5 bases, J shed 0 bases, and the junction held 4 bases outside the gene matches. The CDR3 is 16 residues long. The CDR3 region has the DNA TGTGCCAGCTCAACAATAGCGGGGGGGAGCACAGATACGCAGTATTTT. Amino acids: CASSTIAGGSTDTQYF.

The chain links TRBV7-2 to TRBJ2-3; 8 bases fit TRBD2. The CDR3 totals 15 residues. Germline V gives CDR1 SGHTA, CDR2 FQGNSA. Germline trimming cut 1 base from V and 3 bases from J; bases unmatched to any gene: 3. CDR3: CASSLVAGRTDTQYF. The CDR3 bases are TGTGCCAGCAGCTTAGTAGCGGGGAGGACAGATACGCAGTATTTT.

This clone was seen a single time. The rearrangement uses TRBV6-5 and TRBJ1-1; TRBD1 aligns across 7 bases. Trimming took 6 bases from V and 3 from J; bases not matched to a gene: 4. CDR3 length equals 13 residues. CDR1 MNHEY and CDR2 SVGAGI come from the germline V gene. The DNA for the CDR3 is TGTGCCAGCAGATTTGACAGGGACACTGAAGCTTTCTTT. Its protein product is CASRFDRDTEAFF.

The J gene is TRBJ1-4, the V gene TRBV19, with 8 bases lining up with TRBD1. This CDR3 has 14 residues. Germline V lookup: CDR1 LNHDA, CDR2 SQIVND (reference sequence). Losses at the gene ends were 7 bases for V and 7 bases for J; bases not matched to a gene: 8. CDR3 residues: CASTATQGAEKLFF. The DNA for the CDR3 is TGTGCCAGTACGGCGACGCAGGGGGCTGAAAAACTGTTTTTT.

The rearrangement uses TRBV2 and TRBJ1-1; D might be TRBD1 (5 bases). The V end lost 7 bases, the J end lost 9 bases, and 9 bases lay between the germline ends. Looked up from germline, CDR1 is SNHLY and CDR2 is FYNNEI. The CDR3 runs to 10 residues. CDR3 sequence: CASIRQKAFF. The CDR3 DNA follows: TGTGCCAGCATAAGACAGAAAGCTTTCTTT.

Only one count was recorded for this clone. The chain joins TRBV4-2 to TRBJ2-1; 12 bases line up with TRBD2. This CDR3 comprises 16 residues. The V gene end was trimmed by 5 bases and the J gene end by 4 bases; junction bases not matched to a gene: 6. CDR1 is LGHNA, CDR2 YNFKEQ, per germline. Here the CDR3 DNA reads TGTGCCAGCAGCACCCGGACTAGCGGGGCATACAATGAGCAGTTCTTC. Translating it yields CASSTRTSGAYNEQFF.

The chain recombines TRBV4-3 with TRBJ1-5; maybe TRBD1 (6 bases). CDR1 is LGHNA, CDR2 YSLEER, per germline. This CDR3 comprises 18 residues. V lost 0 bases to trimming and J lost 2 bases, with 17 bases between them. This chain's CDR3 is CASSQENAGAARNQPQHF. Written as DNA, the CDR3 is TGCGCCAGCAGCCAAGAAAACGCAGGGGCTGCTCGCAATCAGCCCCAGCATTTT.

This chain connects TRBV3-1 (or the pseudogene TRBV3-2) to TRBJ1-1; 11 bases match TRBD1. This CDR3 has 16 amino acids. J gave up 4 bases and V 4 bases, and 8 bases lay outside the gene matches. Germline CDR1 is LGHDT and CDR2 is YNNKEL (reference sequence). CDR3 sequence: CASSPDWTGGGTEAFF. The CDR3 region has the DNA TGTGCCAGCAGCCCAGACTGGACAGGGGGCGGCACTGAAGCTTTCTTT.

The CDR3, as DNA: TGTGCCACCAGCACCCAGAACCACAGGGGGGATGCTTTCTTT. It encodes CATSTQNHRGDAFF. This chain links TRBV15 with TRBJ1-1, with 8 bases identical to TRBD1. The CDR3 has 14 residues. V was clipped by 4 bases and J by 11 bases; unmatched bases: 12. Germline loops: CDR1 LNHNV, CDR2 YYDKDF (reference sequence).

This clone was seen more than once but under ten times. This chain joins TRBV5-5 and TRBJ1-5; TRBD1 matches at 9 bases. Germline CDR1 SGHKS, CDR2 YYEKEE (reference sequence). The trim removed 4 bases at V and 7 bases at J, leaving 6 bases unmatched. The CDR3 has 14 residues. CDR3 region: CASSPRDRAQPQHF. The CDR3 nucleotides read TGTGCCAGCAGCCCCCGGGACAGGGCCCAGCCCCAGCATTTT. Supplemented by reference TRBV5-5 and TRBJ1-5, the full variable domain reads DAGVTQSPTHLIKTRGQQVTLRCSPISGHKSVSWYQQVLGQGPQFIFQYYEKEERGRGNFPDRFSARQFPNYSSELNVNALLLGDSALYLCASSPRDRAQPQHFGDGTRLSIL.

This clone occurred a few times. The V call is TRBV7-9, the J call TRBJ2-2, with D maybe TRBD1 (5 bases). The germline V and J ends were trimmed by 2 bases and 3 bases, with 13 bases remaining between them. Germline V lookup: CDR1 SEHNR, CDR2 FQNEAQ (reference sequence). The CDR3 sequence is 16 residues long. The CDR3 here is CASSLLGRADTGELFF. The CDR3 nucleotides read TGTGCCAGCAGCTTACTGGGCAGGGCGGACACCGGGGAGCTGTTTTTT. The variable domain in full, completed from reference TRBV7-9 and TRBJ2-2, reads DTGVSQNPRHKITKRGQNVTFRCDPISEHNRLYWYRQTLGQGPEFLTYFQNEAQLEKSRLLSDRFSAERPKGSFSTLEIQRTEQGDSAMYLCASSLLGRADTGELFFGEGSRLTVL.

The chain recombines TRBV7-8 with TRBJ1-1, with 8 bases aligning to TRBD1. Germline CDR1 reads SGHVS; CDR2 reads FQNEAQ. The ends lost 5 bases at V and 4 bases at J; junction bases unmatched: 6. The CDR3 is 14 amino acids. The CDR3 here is CASSPRTGSTEAFF. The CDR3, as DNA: TGTGCCAGCAGCCCCAGGACAGGGTCCACTGAAGCTTTCTTT.

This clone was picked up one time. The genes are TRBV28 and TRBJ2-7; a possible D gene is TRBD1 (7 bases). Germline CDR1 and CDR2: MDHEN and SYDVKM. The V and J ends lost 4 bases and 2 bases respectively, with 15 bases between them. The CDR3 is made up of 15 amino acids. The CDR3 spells CASSSGGGGTYEQYF. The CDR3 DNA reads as TGTGCCAGCAGTTCCGGAGGGGGCGGCACCTACGAGCAGTACTTC. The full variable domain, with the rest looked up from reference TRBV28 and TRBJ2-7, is DVKVTQSSRYLVKRTGEKVFLECVQDMDHENMFWYRQDPGLGLRLIYFSYDVKMKEKGDIPEGYSVSREKKERFSLILESASTNQTSMYLCASSSGGGGTYEQYFGPGTRLTVT.

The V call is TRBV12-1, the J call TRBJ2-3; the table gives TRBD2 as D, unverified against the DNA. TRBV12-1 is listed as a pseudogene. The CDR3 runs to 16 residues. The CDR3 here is CASSSSRVRLGDTQYF. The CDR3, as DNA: TGTGCCAGCAGCTCTTCCCGGGTGCGGTTAGGAGATACGCAGTATTTT.

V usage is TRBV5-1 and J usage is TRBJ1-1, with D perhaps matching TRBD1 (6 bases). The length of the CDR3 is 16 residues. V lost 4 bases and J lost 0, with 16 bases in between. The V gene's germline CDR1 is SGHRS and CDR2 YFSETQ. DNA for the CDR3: TGCGCCAGCAGCACTCAAACTCAGGGGCTGAACACTGAAGCTTTCTTT. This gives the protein CASSTQTQGLNTEAFF. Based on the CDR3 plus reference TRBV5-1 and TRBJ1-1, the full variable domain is KAGVTQTPRYLIKTRGQQVTLSCSPISGHRSVSWYQQTPGQGLQFLFEYFSETQRNKGNFPGRFSGRQFSNSRSEMNVSTLELGDSALYLCASSTQTQGLNTEAFFGQGTRLTVV.

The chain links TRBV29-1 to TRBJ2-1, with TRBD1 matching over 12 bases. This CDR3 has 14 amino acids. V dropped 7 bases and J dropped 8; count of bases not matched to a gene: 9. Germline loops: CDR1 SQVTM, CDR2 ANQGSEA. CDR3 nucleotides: TGCAGCGCTGGCGGAGGGGACAGGGGGCATGAGCAGTTCTTC. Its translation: CSAGGGDRGHEQFF.

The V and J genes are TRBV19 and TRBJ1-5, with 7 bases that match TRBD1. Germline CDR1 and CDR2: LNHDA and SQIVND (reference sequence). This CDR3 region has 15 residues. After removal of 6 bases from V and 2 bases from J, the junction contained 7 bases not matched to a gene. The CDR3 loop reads CASRPDRTRNQPQHF. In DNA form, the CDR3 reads TGTGCCAGTAGACCGGACAGGACCCGCAATCAGCCCCAGCATTTT.

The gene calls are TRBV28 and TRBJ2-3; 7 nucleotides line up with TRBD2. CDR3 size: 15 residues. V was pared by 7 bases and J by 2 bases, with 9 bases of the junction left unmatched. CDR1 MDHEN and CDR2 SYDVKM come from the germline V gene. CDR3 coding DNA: TGTGCCAGCACCGGAGGGACTACAAACACAGATACGCAGTATTTT. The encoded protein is CASTGGTTNTDTQYF.

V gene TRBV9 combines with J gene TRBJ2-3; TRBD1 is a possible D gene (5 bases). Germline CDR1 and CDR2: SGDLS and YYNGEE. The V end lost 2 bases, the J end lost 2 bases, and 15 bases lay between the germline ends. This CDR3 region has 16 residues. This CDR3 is CASSVYHRSNTDTQYF. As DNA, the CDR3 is TGTGCCAGCAGCGTCTACCACAGGAGTAACACAGATACGCAGTATTTT.